This T cell receptor (beta chain) emerged from a study of cytomegalovirus exposure and HLA in healthy donors. A word on this clone: Its antigen is still unknown.

Whole-study results and caveats: In a later analysis, compared with equally common non-associated chains, HLA-associated beta chains were more expanded. HLA-A and HLA-B allele assignments for most subjects were reportedly predicted accurately using TCR beta sequences.

Primers: 60 Vbeta forward and 13 Jbeta reverse. Clones were read by immunoSEQ multiplex PCR, and TCRdb kept only the in-frame ones, dropping some. Of about 160,000 clones in the sample, around 80% were seen once. The CDR3 is made up of 15 amino acids. V gave up 0 bases and J gave up 4 bases, with 13 bases separating them. CDR1 and CDR2 from the germline V gene are SGDLS and YYNGEE. The origin of this receptor is a woman aged 45 to 65 in good health and CMV-seropositive. Material for sequencing was PBMCs. This chain connects TRBV9 to TRBJ1-2, with TRBD1 as a possible D gene (6 bases). In DNA, the CDR3 is TGTGCCAGCAGCGTAGTCGGGGGGGGCGGCTATGGCTACACCTTC. Translating it yields CASSVVGGGGYGYTF.